Listed here are 18 T cell receptor beta chains from one sample, sequenced in a study of chemoradiotherapy in HPV16-positive cancers. Sequencing was performed with immunoSEQ multiplex PCR; in TCRdb, only in-frame clones are kept and a portion is missing. This table holds thousands of clones, approximately 81% found once. This sample was obtained from a patient who underwent chemoradiotherapy. The source of these receptors is a human donor with HPV-associated anogenital cancer.

V is TRBV5-1 and J is TRBJ2-3; D possibly corresponds to TRBD2 (5 bases). Germline CDR1 and CDR2: SGHRS and YFSETQ. CDR3 length: 14 residues. With 0 bases removed from V and 3 bases from J, the gap between germline ends came to 8 bases. The CDR3 loop is CASSLVGETDTQYF. The CDR3 DNA reads TGCGCCAGCAGCTTGGTCGGGGAGACAGATACGCAGTATTTT. Full variable domain (remainder filled in from reference TRBV5-1 and TRBJ2-3): KAGVTQTPRYLIKTRGQQVTLSCSPISGHRSVSWYQQTPGQGLQFLFEYFSETQRNKGNFPGRFSGRQFSNSRSEMNVSTLELGDSALYLCASSLVGETDTQYFGPGTRLTVL.

The chain joins TRBV28 to TRBJ2-7; 9 bases align to TRBD1. V dropped 5 bases and J dropped 5; count of bases not matched to a gene: 10. CDR1 and CDR2 (germline): MDHEN, SYDVKM. This CDR3 has 15 residues. The DNA of the CDR3 is TGTGCCAGCAGTCGACCCGGGACAGGGAATGACGAGCAGTACTTC. Encoded protein: CASSRPGTGNDEQYF.

The chain joins TRBV19 to TRBJ2-7; 10 bases line up with TRBD2. The CDR3 runs 15 residues. In germline, CDR1 is LNHDA, CDR2 SQIVND (reference sequence). Trimming at V came to 1 base and at J to 0 bases, leaving 0 bases not matched to a gene. CDR3 coding DNA: TGTGCCAGTAGTATAGCTAGCGGGAGCTCCTACGAGCAGTACTTC. Protein: CASSIASGSSYEQYF.

The chain employs TRBV27 and TRBJ1-1; a weak D match, TRBD1 (5 bases). Germline V gene sequence: CDR1 MNHEY, CDR2 SMNVEV (reference sequence). The V and J ends lost 7 bases and 3 bases respectively, with 12 bases between them. The CDR3 loop spans 13 amino acids. CDR3 bases: TGTGCCAGCAAATTGATGGGGGACACTGAAGCTTTCTTT. Its translation is CASKLMGDTEAFF.

The chain combines TRBV6-1 with TRBJ2-3, with TRBD2 matching 8 bases. The CDR3 spans 17 residues. CDR1 MNHNS and CDR2 SASEGT come from the germline V gene. V trimming: 0 bases; J trimming: 2 bases; junction bases outside the gene matches: 7. This CDR3 is CASSEAQSGGPTDTQYF. In nucleotides, the CDR3 is TGTGCCAGCAGTGAAGCGCAGAGCGGGGGACCCACAGATACGCAGTATTTT.

The chain uses TRBV30 and TRBJ2-2; no reliable D call. V lost 4 bases and J 0 bases, leaving 6 bases between the germline ends. Germline V CDR1 and CDR2: GTSNPN, SVGIG (reference sequence). The CDR3 runs to 13 residues. In DNA, the CDR3 is TGTGCCTGGATTCCCCCGAACACCGGGGAGCTGTTTTTT. Translating gives CAWIPPNTGELFF.

The rearrangement uses TRBV7-9 and TRBJ2-1; no firm D call. Trimming shortened V by 0 bases and J by 0 bases, and 12 bases separated the two germline ends. This CDR3 is 17 amino acids long. Germline assignment: CDR1 SEHNR and CDR2 FQNEAQ (reference sequence). The CDR3 loop is CASSLAQAPSSYNEQFF. The CDR3 DNA reads TGTGCCAGCAGCTTAGCCCAGGCCCCCAGCTCCTACAATGAGCAGTTCTTC.

The chain has TRBV2 and TRBJ2-1, with D perhaps TRBD1 (6 bases). The V end was cut by 5 bases, the J end by 11 bases, with 19 bases between. Germline lookup yields CDR1 SNHLY and CDR2 FYNNEI. The CDR3 extends over 14 amino acids. The CDR3 coding sequence is TGTGCCAGCAGTTGGACAGAGGGTGATACTCAGCAGTTCTTC. It translates to CASSWTEGDTQQFF.

The chain uses TRBV29-1 and TRBJ2-1; tentative D call: TRBD1 (5 bases). The CDR3 is 14 residues long. CDR1 SQVTM and CDR2 ANQGSEA come from the germline V gene. Trimming took 5 bases from V and 3 from J, leaving 14 bases between them. In DNA, the CDR3 is TGCAGCGTTCTGATTAGGGGCGACTACAATGAGCAGTTCTTC. It codes for CSVLIRGDYNEQFF.

This clone has just a few counts. The V gene is TRBV7-9, the J gene TRBJ1-2; D remains ambiguous. Germline CDR1 reads SEHNR; CDR2 reads FQNEAQ (reference sequence). Trimming stripped 1 base from V and 3 bases from J, with 9 bases between. The CDR3 is 14 amino acids. In nucleotides, the CDR3 is TGTGCCAGCAGCTTAGAGGCAGGATACTATGGCTACACCTTC. Translating it yields CASSLEAGYYGYTF.

V usage is TRBV7-6 and J usage is TRBJ2-7; 7 nucleotides line up with TRBD1. In germline, CDR1 is SGHVS, CDR2 FNYEAQ. The CDR3 spans 16 residues. J was trimmed by 2 bases and V by 5 bases; bases with no gene match: 12. This chain's CDR3 is CASSPPGQEGTYEQYF. CDR3 coding DNA: TGTGCCAGCAGCCCCCCCGGACAGGAAGGCACCTACGAGCAGTACTTC.

V gene TRBV5-6 combines with J gene TRBJ2-3, with D possibly matching TRBD2 (6 bases). V lost 0 bases, J lost 0 bases, and 14 bases lay in between. The germline CDR1 and CDR2 sequences are SGHDT and YYEEEE. The CDR3 consists of 17 residues. The CDR3 sequence: CASSLAFGSGSTDTQYF. CDR3 bases: TGTGCCAGCAGCTTGGCCTTTGGTAGCGGTAGCACAGATACGCAGTATTTT.

The chain links TRBV14 to TRBJ2-7; weak D call: TRBD2 (5 bases). Germline V gives CDR1 SGHDN, CDR2 FVKESK. Between the trimmed V and J ends, which lost 1 base and 4 bases, there was a span of 20 bases. The CDR3 is 17 amino acids. The CDR3 nucleotides are TGTGCCAGCAGCCAAGGAGCCCGGGATCTCCCTCCTTACGAGCAGTACTTC. Protein sequence: CASSQGARDLPPYEQYF.

The chain is built from TRBV29-1 and TRBJ2-7; TRBD2 matches at 13 bases. The CDR3 runs to 15 residues. CDR1 SQVTM and CDR2 ANQGSEA come from the germline V gene. Losses at the gene ends were 1 base for V and 2 bases for J; bases not matched to a gene: 2. The CDR3 loop is CSVEAGTSGAYEQYF. In DNA form, the CDR3 reads TGCAGCGTTGAAGCCGGGACTAGCGGGGCCTACGAGCAGTACTTC.

V is TRBV9 and J is TRBJ2-1, with 8 bases that match TRBD2. The ends lost 4 bases at V and 4 bases at J; junction bases unmatched: 7. This CDR3 contains 15 residues. Germline loops: CDR1 SGDLS, CDR2 YYNGEE. CDR3 in DNA: TGTGCCAGCAGCCCCCGGGGGGGGACTTACAATGAGCAGTTCTTC. Protein sequence: CASSPRGGTYNEQFF.

The chain recombines TRBV6-5 with TRBJ1-1; D not certain. Germline-derived CDR1 and CDR2 are MNHEY and SVGAGI. The CDR3 covers 14 residues. V shed 0 bases and J shed 3 bases, with 8 bases lying between them. The CDR3 sequence is CASSYSGEDTEAFF. The CDR3 region has the DNA TGTGCCAGCAGTTACTCTGGGGAGGACACTGAAGCTTTCTTT.

The chain is built from TRBV27 and TRBJ2-7, with 8 bases fitting TRBD2. The germline V gene has CDR1 MNHEY and CDR2 SMNVEV (reference sequence). J was trimmed by 0 bases and V by 6 bases; bases with no gene match: 7. This CDR3 contains 15 residues. Here the CDR3 DNA reads TGTGCCAGCAGCCCGACTAGCGCGAGCTCCTACGAGCAGTACTTC. Its protein is CASSPTSASSYEQYF.

This sequence joins TRBV4-2 and TRBJ2-1; possibly TRBD2 for D (6 bases). Germline lookup yields CDR1 LGHNA and CDR2 YNFKEQ. Trimming removed 1 base at V and 6 bases at J, with 13 bases between. This CDR3 is built from 15 residues. The CDR3 DNA reads as TGTGCCAGCAGCCAAGGATTAGCGGAGGCCAATGAGCAGTTCTTC. This encodes CASSQGLAEANEQFF.